The present entry profiles one T cell receptor beta chain with its context. The antigen is undetermined. Germline-derived CDR1 and CDR2 are SGHRS and YFSETQ. This CDR3 has 12 residues. V dropped 0 bases and J dropped 10 bases, with 8 bases sitting between them. This sample is drawn from a study of T cell responses to AZD1222 COVID-19 vaccine. Study results and caveats: No repertoire was sampled before or during the peak T cell response, only after it. Reports say nearly half of spike-specific TCRs go after unmutated variant regions. Spike-specific TCR breadth and depth grew following two AZD1222 doses.

Data came from immunoSEQ multiplex PCR; TCRdb stores just in-frame clones and leaves some out. This sample has 90,000 to 150,000 clones, with more than 85% found just once. Specimen: peripheral blood, collected on day 0 of AZD1222 vaccination. The V call is TRBV5-1, the J call TRBJ2-1, with D unresolved. The receptor was isolated from an adult in good health. The CDR3 nucleotides read TGCGCCAGCAGCTTGGGGAGCCGGGAGCAGTTCTTC. Encoded protein: CASSLGSREQFF.